The TCR beta chain under discussion was sequenced for a study of cytomegalovirus exposure and HLA in healthy donors. General observations from the study: CMV antigen specificity was confirmed in vitro for a few CMV-associated chains. In a later analysis, TCR beta V- and J-gene trimming showed a link to a missense DCLRE1C variant. Reports indicated that the classifier achieved high specificity and sensitivity in diagnosing cytomegalovirus status. Researchers catalogued over 150 TCR beta chains as cytomegalovirus-associated.

In regard to this clone: Its antigen is still unknown.

Primers: 60 Vbeta forward and 13 Jbeta reverse. Profiling relied on immunoSEQ multiplex PCR, and the TCRdb table lists in-frame clones only, not all of them. The data contain about 160,000 clones, roughly four fifths of them singletons. The TCR comes from a woman aged 45 to 65 in good health and CMV-seronegative. The sample was PBMCs.

CDR3 protein: CASSVGGLAGGTEQYF. The CDR3 bases are TGTGCCAGCAGCGTAGGGGGTCTAGCGGGAGGAACCGAGCAGTACTTC. The genes are TRBV9 and TRBJ2-7; 11 nucleotides agree with TRBD2. The V gene's germline CDR1 is SGDLS and CDR2 YYNGEE. Unmatched junction bases numbered 8, after V lost 0 bases and J lost 6 bases. This CDR3 region has 16 residues.